These 15 T cell receptor beta chains share one sample of origin, sequenced in a study of blood T cell repertoires in COVID-19. Generated by immunoSEQ multiplex PCR, the TCRdb table keeps only in-frame clones and is missing some. This table has some 350,000 clones, more than 80% appearing once. Sequenced input: peripheral blood. The receptors come from a woman under 40 with COVID-19, enrolled during active disease.

The chain uses TRBV7-9 and TRBJ2-1, with TRBD2 matching 9 bases. From germline, CDR1 is SEHNR and CDR2 FQNEAQ (reference sequence). This CDR3 has 17 amino acids. V trimming: 0 bases; J trimming: 7 bases; junction bases outside the gene matches: 10. Here the CDR3 DNA reads TGTGCCAGCAGCTTAGCGTCAGCGGGGGGCAATCGGAATGAGCAGTTCTTC. Protein: CASSLASAGGNRNEQFF.

The V call is TRBV9, the J call TRBJ2-3, with 7 bases identical to TRBD2. The V gene end was trimmed by 3 bases and the J gene end by 2 bases; junction bases not matched to a gene: 3. The CDR3 loop spans 14 amino acids. Germline CDR1 is SGDLS and CDR2 is YYNGEE. This CDR3 is CASSALAATDTQYF. The CDR3 nucleotides read TGTGCCAGCAGCGCCCTAGCGGCCACAGATACGCAGTATTTT.

In the case of this clone: A read error may account for a junction end that differs from germline. The chain carries TRBV7-7 and TRBJ2-7; a weak D match, TRBD1 (6 bases). The germline V gene has CDR1 SSHAT and CDR2 FNYEAQ (reference sequence). The length of the CDR3 is 15 residues. The CDR3 coding sequence is TGTGCTAGCAACCCGCACCCGATGGGGGCGAAAGAGCAGTACTTC. It specifies CASNPHPMGAKEQYF.

The gene calls are TRBV6-5 and TRBJ2-7, with a possible D match to TRBD2 (6 bases). The V gene lost 6 bases and the J gene lost 7 bases, with 19 bases spanning the gap. From germline, CDR1 is MNHEY and CDR2 SVGAGI. CDR3 size: 14 residues. The CDR3 protein is CASSSGDFRGEQYV. DNA for the CDR3: TGTGCCAGCAGCTCGGGGGACTTTCGCGGGGAGCAGTACGTC.

Only a few counts were recorded for this clone. The CDR3 DNA reads as TGTGCCAGCAGCAACCGCCCCGGAGGCAATGAGCAGTTCTTC. Amino acids: CASSNRPGGNEQFF. This chain uses TRBV2 with TRBJ2-1, with D maybe TRBD2 (5 bases). V gave up 6 bases and J gave up 6 bases, with 15 bases separating them. Germline CDR1 reads SNHLY; CDR2 reads FYNNEI. This CDR3 is 14 amino acids long.

CDR3 amino acids: CAINPGQGALNEQFF. The CDR3 nucleotides read TGTGCCATCAACCCGGGACAGGGGGCCTTAAATGAGCAGTTCTTC. This rearrangement joins TRBV10-3 to TRBJ2-1; 12 bases map to TRBD1. This CDR3 has 15 residues. Germline CDR1 ENHRY, CDR2 SYGVKD. Trimming took 7 bases from V and 7 from J; bases not matched to a gene: 8.

The rearrangement links TRBV11-2 to TRBJ2-7; D remains ambiguous. Trimming left V 5 bases short and J 3 bases short, with 5 bases between. The CDR3 has 11 residues. CDR1 SGHAT and CDR2 FQNNGV come from the germline V gene. In nucleotides, the CDR3 is TGTGCCAGCAGCCCGTACTACGAGCAGTACGTC. Its protein is CASSPYYEQYV.

This chain uses TRBV4-3 with TRBJ2-1, with D perhaps TRBD1 (6 bases). V was cut by 0 bases and J by 4 bases, with 19 bases left in between. There are 18 residues in the CDR3. Germline V lookup: CDR1 LGHNA, CDR2 YSLEER. This CDR3 is CASSQDQVLGRGYNEQFF. The CDR3 nucleotides read TGCGCCAGCAGCCAAGATCAGGTCTTAGGCAGGGGTTACAATGAGCAGTTCTTC.

The chain is built from TRBV5-1 and TRBJ2-5; D call uncertain. Germline V gene data show CDR1 as SGHRS and CDR2 as YFSETQ. Trimming stripped 1 base from V and 3 bases from J, with 10 bases between. This CDR3 is built from 14 residues. CDR3: CASSLNLRKETQYF. The CDR3 DNA follows: TGCGCCAGCAGCTTGAATCTGCGTAAAGAGACCCAGTACTTC.

This clone was seen more than once but under ten times. V is TRBV27 and J is TRBJ1-6; 7 bases align to TRBD1. CDR3 length equals 15 residues. Germline CDR1 is MNHEY and CDR2 is SMNVEV (reference sequence). After removal of 6 bases from V and 2 bases from J, the junction contained 4 bases not matched to a gene. The CDR3 region is CASRRQGAYNSPLHF. CDR3 DNA sequence: TGTGCCAGCAGGAGACAGGGCGCCTATAATTCACCCCTCCACTTT.

The chain joins TRBV5-6 to TRBJ2-7, with 9 bases fitting TRBD2. The CDR3 has 15 amino acids. Germline V gives CDR1 SGHDT, CDR2 YYEEEE. Trimming removed 4 bases from V and 5 bases from J; junction bases left unmatched: 10. CDR3 sequence reads: CASSLTAGGLNEQYF. CDR3 nucleotide sequence: TGTGCCAGCAGCCTCACGGCGGGGGGGCTCAACGAGCAGTACTTC.

This chain joins TRBV19 and TRBJ2-1, with 11 bases aligning to TRBD2. V was clipped by 4 bases and J by 8 bases; unmatched bases: 1. This CDR3 has 13 amino acids. Germline V gives CDR1 LNHDA, CDR2 SQIVND (reference sequence). The CDR3 DNA reads as TGTGCCAGTAGTACTAGCGGGGGGCATGAGCAGTTCTTC. It yields the protein CASSTSGGHEQFF. Full variable domain (remainder filled in from reference TRBV19 and TRBJ2-1): DGGITQSPKYLFRKEGQNVTLSCEQNLNHDAMYWYRQDPGQGLRLIYYSQIVNDFQKGDIAEGYSVSREKKESFPLTVTSAQKNPTAFYLCASSTSGGHEQFFGPGTRLTVL.

The chain's CDR3 is CASSLVGDQAGGEAFF. For the CDR3, the DNA is TGTGCCAGCAGCTTAGTGGGGGACCAAGCGGGGGGTGAAGCTTTCTTT. The rearrangement links TRBV7-2 to TRBJ1-1; a weak D match, TRBD1 (5 bases). Germline assignment: CDR1 SGHTA and CDR2 FQGNSA. V was cut by 1 base and J by 7 bases, with 19 bases left in between. There are 16 residues in the CDR3.

The chain links TRBV19 to TRBJ2-4; 8 bases are shared with TRBD2. Germline CDR1 and CDR2: LNHDA and SQIVND (reference sequence). The CDR3 runs to 14 residues. With 6 bases clipped from V and 5 bases from J, the junction kept 6 bases outside the gene matches. The chain's CDR3 is CASRERGSENIQYF. The DNA of the CDR3 is TGTGCCAGTAGGGAGCGGGGGTCGGAAAACATTCAGTACTTC.

J is TRBJ1-1 and V is TRBV7-8, with D possibly TRBD1 on 5 matching bases. V was trimmed by 5 bases and J by 0 bases, leaving 13 bases between them. Germline V gene data show CDR1 as SGHVS and CDR2 as FQNEAQ. This CDR3 comprises 15 residues. The CDR3 bases are TGTGCCAGCAGCCCGGTGGGGCAAGTGAACACTGAAGCTTTCTTT. Its protein is CASSPVGQVNTEAFF.